This T cell receptor (beta chain) stems from a study of shared clonotypes between healthy human individuals. Findings of the study overall: Relative to their counterparts shared across all four donors, non-shared clonotypes exhibited diminished generation probabilities. Among four donors, roughly 5.5% of naive CD4 clonotypes were found in common.

Note on this clone: Its antigen is not identified.

This CDR3 has 17 amino acids. Trimming took 2 bases from V and 5 from J; bases not matched to a gene: 10. CDR1 and CDR2 (germline): MNHNS, SASEGT. TCRdb's copy holds only in-frame clones and misses some; the assay was immunoSEQ multiplex PCR. The repertoire consists of about 1.4 million clones, with around 95% occurring once and the leading ten covering roughly 1.2%. This clonotype originated in a man in his thirties or forties in good health. The chain links TRBV6-1 to TRBJ1-3, with TRBD1 identical over 9 bases. Sequenced material: naive CD4+ T cells sorted from blood. Subset: CD45RA+ positively selected. In DNA form, the CDR3 reads TGTGCCAGCAGTGAAAGACACGGACAGGGGCTCAGAAACACCATATATTTT. Its translation: CASSERHGQGLRNTIYF.